This is a list of T cell receptor beta chains from one sample in a study of T cell repertoires in cytomegalovirus infection. In TCRdb, the reads were re-called with MiXCR into one record per CDR3 protein. The sample contains more than 400,000 distinct CDR3 sequences, 26% of which appear only once. The specimen was PBMCs. These receptors all come from a human donor in good health (CMV status not recorded). Some clones in this sample may be carry-over from other donors' samples. Each CDR3 is given with its conserved first and last residue. A D gene is named only where the DNA matches it firmly. Size is stated for part of the rows, as once, few or many counts, or as a class when the clone is expanded.

J | size | D | V | CDR3 | DNA
TRBJ2-1 | many | TRBD2 | TRBV7-2 | CASSLDVGGRDEQFF | TGTGCCAGCAGCTTAGACGTGGGAGGGCGGGATGAGCAGTTCTTC
TRBJ2-5 | - | TRBD2 | TRBV7-9 | CASSPGQREETQYF | TGTGCCAGCAGCCCCGGACAGCGGGAGGAGACCCAGTACTTC
TRBJ1-4 | - | - | TRBV5-8 | CASSRYGIEKLFF | TGTGCCAGCAGCCGGTATGGAATTGAAAAACTGTTTTTT
TRBJ1-6 | - | - | TRBV7-3 | CASSLTLGGSPLHF | TGTGCCAGCAGCTTAACTCTTGGTGGATCACCCCTCCACTTT
TRBJ2-3 | - | - | TRBV6-5 | CASSYGVTRTDTQYF | TGTGCCAGCAGTTATGGGGTGACTCGCACAGATACGCAGTATTTT
TRBJ1-1 | once | - | TRBV4-1 | CASSQDGPTVPNTEAFF | TGCGCCAGCAGCCAAGATGGGCCGACAGTACCGAACACTGAAGCTTTCTTT
TRBJ2-2 | - | TRBD1 | TRBV11-3 | CASSAHRGANTGELSF | TGTGCCAGCAGCGCACACAGGGGGGCGAACACCGGGGAGCTGTCTTTT
TRBJ1-3 | - | - | TRBV5-6 | CASSRDWSPGNTIYF | TGTGCCAGCAGCCGTGACTGGTCCCCTGGAAACACCATATATTTT
TRBJ2-3 | many | TRBD2 | TRBV7-8 | CASSRDSGGSTDTQYF | TGTGCCAGCAGCAGAGATAGCGGGGGTAGCACAGATACGCAGTATTTT
TRBJ1-5 | - | - | TRBV19 | CASSIGFRFNSNQPQHF | TGTGCCAGTAGTATAGGGTTTCGGTTTAATAGCAATCAGCCCCAGCATTTT
TRBJ1-5 | many | - | TRBV7-9 | CASSFRGSQPQHF | TGTGCCAGCAGCTTCAGGGGATCTCAGCCCCAGCATTTT
TRBJ2-2 | many | TRBD2 | TRBV7-9 | CASSTPLSGKINTGELFF | TGTGCCAGCAGCACCCCACTTAGCGGGAAGATTAACACCGGGGAGCTGTTTTTT
TRBJ2-1 | - | TRBD1 | TRBV4-3 | CASSQDNRQGRFNEQFF | TGCGCCAGCAGCCAAGATAATCGACAGGGGAGGTTCAATGAGCAGTTCTTC
TRBJ2-2 | - | TRBD2 | TRBV7-3 | CASSLIASGTGELFF | TGTGCCAGCAGCTTAATTGCTAGCGGGACCGGGGAGCTGTTTTTT
TRBJ2-1 | - | TRBD2 | TRBV6-2/TRBV6-3 | CASSPGLLVEQFF | TGTGCCAGCAGCCCGGGACTACTTGTTGAGCAGTTCTTC
TRBJ1-5 | - | - | TRBV29-1 | CSVGQGRQPQHF | TGCAGCGTTGGGCAGGGAAGGCAGCCCCAGCATTTT
TRBJ2-7 | - | TRBD1 | TRBV14 | CASSQEWGQGPHEQYF | TGTGCCAGCAGCCAAGAGTGGGGACAGGGTCCCCACGAGCAGTACTTC
TRBJ1-2 | few | - | TRBV6-2/TRBV6-3 | CASSYTETNYGYTF | TGTGCCAGCAGTTACACCGAAACGAACTATGGCTACACCTTC
TRBJ1-6 | - | TRBD1 | TRBV27 | CASARQGDYNSPLHF | TGTGCCAGCGCCCGACAGGGGGACTATAATTCACCCCTCCACTTT
TRBJ2-1 | - | TRBD2 | TRBV19 | CASKPSGRDSYNEQFF | TGTGCCAGTAAACCTAGCGGGAGAGACTCCTACAATGAGCAGTTCTTC
TRBJ2-7 | few | - | TRBV2 | CASSAEKGAGQYF | TGTGCCAGCAGCGCCGAGAAAGGGGCCGGGCAGTACTTC
TRBJ1-5 | many | - | TRBV7-2 | CASSLVSGEQPQHF | TGTGCCAGCAGCTTAGTATCGGGGGAACAGCCCCAGCATTTT
TRBJ1-5 | - | TRBD1 | TRBV18 | CASSEGQGLGNQPQHF | TGTGCCAGCTCGGAGGGACAGGGGTTGGGCAATCAGCCCCAGCATTTT
TRBJ2-6 | - | - | TRBV9 | CASSLTQEEVNSGANVLTF | TGTGCCAGCAGCTTGACACAAGAGGAGGTCAACTCTGGGGCCAACGTCCTGACTTTC
TRBJ1-5 | many | TRBD1 | TRBV6-1 | CASSPTGGKPQHF | TGTGCCAGCAGCCCGACAGGGGGGAAGCCCCAGCATTTT
TRBJ1-5 | few | - | TRBV6-2/TRBV6-3 | CASSYKRGADFNQPQHF | TGTGCCAGCAGTTACAAACGGGGGGCTGACTTCAATCAGCCCCAGCATTTT
TRBJ1-3 | many | - | TRBV7-2 | CASSPGKGGNTIYF | TGTGCCAGCAGCCCCGGCAAGGGTGGAAACACCATATATTTT
TRBJ2-3 | few | - | TRBV29-1 | CSVEFTATDTQYF | TGCAGCGTTGAATTTACAGCGACAGATACGCAGTATTTT
TRBJ2-1 | - | TRBD2 | TRBV28 | CASSLSVSGRGEQFF | TGTGCCAGCAGTTTATCCGTCAGCGGGAGGGGTGAGCAGTTCTTC
TRBJ2-1 | few | - | TRBV10-3 | CAISESMSGNGEQFF | TGTGCCATCAGTGAGTCGATGTCAGGGAATGGTGAGCAGTTCTTC
TRBJ2-5 | few | - | TRBV27 | CASSLLGDQETQYF | TGTGCCAGCAGTTTATTGGGGGATCAAGAGACCCAGTACTTC
TRBJ1-5 | many | - | TRBV6-6 | CASSPWKGGTSNQPQHF | TGTGCCAGCAGCCCCTGGAAGGGAGGGACGAGCAATCAGCCCCAGCATTTT
TRBJ2-1 | medium-sized | - | TRBV7-2 | CASSPQRQSYNEQFF | TGTGCCAGCAGCCCCCAACGCCAGAGCTACAATGAGCAGTTCTTC
TRBJ2-1 | few | - | TRBV6-2/TRBV6-3 | CAIEDSSGVEQFF | TGTGCCATCGAGGACAGCTCGGGTGTTGAGCAGTTCTTC
TRBJ1-1 | - | TRBD1 | TRBV4-1 | CASSQEQGAWNTEAFF | TGCGCCAGCAGCCAAGAACAGGGGGCTTGGAACACTGAAGCTTTCTTT
TRBJ2-5 | many | - | TRBV7-7 | CASSGRQETQYF | TGTGCCAGCAGCGGGAGGCAAGAGACCCAGTACTTC
TRBJ2-3 | - | - | TRBV6-5 | CASSYSMGLGDTQYF | TGTGCCAGCAGTTACTCGATGGGTCTGGGGGATACGCAGTATTTT
TRBJ1-6 | - | TRBD1 | TRBV5-5 | CASSQDRGSPLHF | TGTGCCAGCAGCCAGGACAGGGGTTCACCCCTCCACTTT
TRBJ1-2 | - | - | TRBV6-5 | CASSSFTLSTGKRGYTF | TGTGCCAGCAGTTCCTTTACCCTTTCTACAGGGAAGCGCGGCTACACCTTC
TRBJ2-1 | - | - | TRBV6-2/TRBV6-3 | CASSYLRDRSNEQFF | TGTGCCAGCAGTTATCTCCGGGACCGCAGCAATGAGCAGTTCTTC
TRBJ1-1 | - | - | TRBV30 | CAWNRGMGAFF | TGTGCCTGGAATCGAGGTATGGGCGCTTTCTTT
TRBJ2-5 | few | TRBD2 | TRBV5-6 | CASSSAVPSGRKGETQYF | TGTGCCAGCAGCTCAGCCGTACCCAGCGGGAGGAAGGGAGAGACCCAGTACTTC